The clone carrying this T cell receptor beta chain was seen only once. Its target is unknown. Because the CDR3 is missing its conserved closing phenylalanine or tryptophan, this is likely a read error. The source of the sample is a study of shared clonotypes between healthy human individuals. Study-wide findings and caveats: Roughly 5% of naive CD4 clonotypes were shared across several donors. Naive subsets typically showed greater estimated richness than memory subsets.

The split of CD4+ cells yielded CD45RA+ naive and CD45RA-negative memory subsets. Generated by immunoSEQ multiplex PCR, the TCRdb table keeps only in-frame clones and is missing some. This sample yields some 1.1 million clones, of which about 72% are seen a single time; 0.89% belongs to the top ten. Sequencing was done on a sample of memory CD4+ T cells from PBMCs. Stated subset: CD45RA-negative fraction. The TCR originated in a man between 18 and 29 years old in good health. Some clones in this sample may be carry-over from other donors' samples.

CDR3 protein: CASSPLGDLNTEAFS. Here the CDR3 DNA reads TGTGCCAGCTCACCACTTGGGGATCTGAACACTGAAGCTTTCTCT. The chain is built from TRBV18 and TRBJ1-1; D is uncertain. V was trimmed by 1 base and J by 0 bases, leaving 9 bases between them. The CDR3 contains 15 residues. Germline-derived CDR1 and CDR2 are KGHSH and LQKENI.